One TCR beta chain is described in this entry. Its antigen is currently unknown. CDR1 SQVTM and CDR2 ANQGSEA come from the germline V gene. There are 13 residues in the CDR3. The V gene lost 5 bases and the J gene lost 3 bases, with 11 bases spanning the gap. This sample is part of a study of cytomegalovirus exposure and HLA in healthy donors. Unrecorded immune exposures were likely, despite nominal health at sampling. General study points: An ancestry cluster, one associated with Asian ancestry, reportedly showed fewer N-insertions than the roughly 670-donor mean in a later analysis. It was approximately 150 TCR beta chains that were listed as cytomegalovirus-associated.

In the PCR, 60 Vbeta and 13 Jbeta primers were used. This table comes from immunoSEQ multiplex PCR, and its TCRdb copy is limited to in-frame clones, with some not included. The table has over 150,000 clones, around four fifths seen once. The V and J genes are TRBV29-1 and TRBJ1-3; unclear D gene. Sequenced sample: PBMCs. The TCR comes from a woman in her sixties or seventies in good health and CMV-seropositive. CDR3 sequence: CSVRDGIGNTIYF. The CDR3 DNA reads as TGCAGCGTTCGTGACGGGATTGGAAACACCATATATTTT.